This is a list of T cell receptor beta chains from one sample in a study. Using its own MiXCR run on the reads, TCRdb lists one record per CDR3 protein. The table has 3,500 to 5,000 distinct CDR3 sequences, about 10% seen once. The source material was CD4+ T cells from synovial fluid. These receptors all come from a human donor with rheumatoid arthritis. The CDR3 runs from the conserved cysteine through the conserved F or W. The order of the fields is clone size, J gene, V gene, D gene, CDR3 DNA, CDR3 protein. The D gene is left open where the match is weak. Not all rows give a size; the values are once, few, many and, for expanded clones, a class.

abundance: medium-sized; j_gene: TRBJ1-5; v_gene: TRBV6-5; d_gene: .; CDR3nt: TGTGCCAGCAGTTACCGCGCTCAGGCCAGCAATCAGCCCCAGCATTTT; CDR3aa: CASSYRAQASNQPQHF
abundance: medium-sized; j_gene: TRBJ2-2; v_gene: TRBV6-2/TRBV6-3; d_gene: .; CDR3nt: TGTGCCAGCACCGACCGGGGAAACACCGGGGAGCTGTTTTTT; CDR3aa: CASTDRGNTGELFF
abundance: .; j_gene: TRBJ2-5; v_gene: TRBV15; d_gene: .; CDR3nt: TGTGCCACCAGCAGAGATCGGCAGACGAGGGGGGAGACCCAGTACTTC; CDR3aa: CATSRDRQTRGETQYF
abundance: medium-sized; j_gene: TRBJ2-7; v_gene: TRBV6-1; d_gene: TRBD2; CDR3nt: TGTGCCAGCAGGGACTTCAGACTAGCGGGGACCTACGAGCAGTACTTC; CDR3aa: CASRDFRLAGTYEQYF
abundance: medium-sized; j_gene: TRBJ2-2; v_gene: TRBV4-3; d_gene: TRBD2; CDR3nt: TGCGCCAGCAGCCGAGGACTAGCGGGAGGGCCGAACGGGGAGCTGTTTTTT; CDR3aa: CASSRGLAGGPNGELFF
abundance: medium-sized; j_gene: TRBJ1-3; v_gene: TRBV7-9; d_gene: .; CDR3nt: TGTGCCAGCAGCTCCTCGGACTCTGGAAACACCATATATTTT; CDR3aa: CASSSSDSGNTIYF
abundance: medium-sized; j_gene: TRBJ2-7; v_gene: TRBV7-2; d_gene: .; CDR3nt: TGTGCCAGCAGCTTAGTGGCCGGGGTCAGCTCCTACGAGCAGTACTTC; CDR3aa: CASSLVAGVSSYEQYF
abundance: large; j_gene: TRBJ2-5; v_gene: TRBV11-3; d_gene: .; CDR3nt: TGTGCCAGCAGCTTACGCGGTCAAGAGACCCAGTACTTC; CDR3aa: CASSLRGQETQYF
abundance: many; j_gene: TRBJ2-2; v_gene: TRBV20-1; d_gene: .; CDR3nt: TGCAGTGCTAGGGGAAGGGCAGCGATAAACACCGGGGAGCTGTTTTTT; CDR3aa: CSARGRAAINTGELFF
abundance: many; j_gene: TRBJ1-2; v_gene: TRBV5-1; d_gene: TRBD1; CDR3nt: TGCGCCAGCAGCCCCACAGGGGAACTTAACTATGGCTACACCTTC; CDR3aa: CASSPTGELNYGYTF
abundance: medium-sized; j_gene: TRBJ1-6; v_gene: TRBV11-2; d_gene: .; CDR3nt: TGTGCCAGCAGCTTAGATTTCACACCACCCCTCCACTTT; CDR3aa: CASSLDFTPPLHF
abundance: many; j_gene: TRBJ2-1; v_gene: TRBV2; d_gene: .; CDR3nt: TGTGCCAGCCAGACCCTGGCGGAGCAGTTCTTC; CDR3aa: CASQTLAEQFF
abundance: many; j_gene: TRBJ2-2; v_gene: TRBV9; d_gene: .; CDR3nt: TGTGCCAGCAGCGTAGAGGTGGGGGACCACGGGGAGCTGTTTTTT; CDR3aa: CASSVEVGDHGELFF
abundance: medium-sized; j_gene: TRBJ2-2; v_gene: TRBV29-1; d_gene: .; CDR3nt: TGCAGCGTTGATAAAGGTGGGCAGACCACCGGGGAGCTGTTTTTT; CDR3aa: CSVDKGGQTTGELFF
abundance: few; j_gene: TRBJ1-1; v_gene: TRBV28; d_gene: TRBD1; CDR3nt: TGTGCCAGCAGTCACCGACAGGGGTTATCTGAAGCTTTCTTT; CDR3aa: CASSHRQGLSEAFF
abundance: many; j_gene: TRBJ2-6; v_gene: TRBV14; d_gene: TRBD2; CDR3nt: TGTGCCAGCAGCCCTCTACCGGGAGGGAGTGGGGCCAACGTCCTGACTTTC; CDR3aa: CASSPLPGGSGANVLTF
abundance: medium-sized; j_gene: TRBJ1-1; v_gene: TRBV7-3; d_gene: TRBD1; CDR3nt: TGTGCCAGCAGCACCGGGACAGGGGTTATGAACACTGAAGCTTTCTTT; CDR3aa: CASSTGTGVMNTEAFF
abundance: many; j_gene: TRBJ2-1; v_gene: TRBV3-1; d_gene: .; CDR3nt: TGTGCCAGCAGCGTGGCTAGCCTTAGACTAAATGAGCAGTTCTTC; CDR3aa: CASSVASLRLNEQFF
abundance: many; j_gene: TRBJ2-7; v_gene: TRBV27; d_gene: .; CDR3nt: TGTGCCAGCAGTTTGTCAGGGTTTTACGAGCAGTACTTC; CDR3aa: CASSLSGFYEQYF
abundance: .; j_gene: TRBJ2-7; v_gene: TRBV12-3/TRBV12-4; d_gene: .; CDR3nt: TGTGCCAGCAGTTTGAAGAGGACCGGAGTCTACGAGCAGTACTTC; CDR3aa: CASSLKRTGVYEQYF
abundance: medium-sized; j_gene: TRBJ2-5; v_gene: TRBV7-2; d_gene: TRBD2; CDR3nt: TGTGCCAGCAGCCGGACTAGCGGGGGAGAGACCCAGTACTTC; CDR3aa: CASSRTSGGETQYF
abundance: few; j_gene: TRBJ2-6; v_gene: TRBV28; d_gene: .; CDR3nt: TGTGCCAGCAGTTTGGCAGGCGGGAGGGCCAACGTCCTGACTTTC; CDR3aa: CASSLAGGRANVLTF
abundance: many; j_gene: TRBJ2-1; v_gene: TRBV29-1; d_gene: TRBD1; CDR3nt: TGCAGCGTTGGCCCCCCAGGGGGCGCATACAATGAGCAGTTCTTC; CDR3aa: CSVGPPGGAYNEQFF
abundance: .; j_gene: TRBJ2-1; v_gene: TRBV25-1; d_gene: .; CDR3nt: TGTGCCAGCAGTGAAACGAAGACCCAGTTCTTC; CDR3aa: CASSETKTQFF
abundance: medium-sized; j_gene: TRBJ1-1; v_gene: TRBV7-2; d_gene: .; CDR3nt: TGTGCCAGCAGCTTAAATGATGCGGGGACCTCGTCTTTCTTT; CDR3aa: CASSLNDAGTSSFF
abundance: medium-sized; j_gene: TRBJ1-4; v_gene: TRBV7-9; d_gene: .; CDR3nt: TGTGCCAGCAGCAAAACAGGGATGGAGGGAAAACTGTTTTTT; CDR3aa: CASSKTGMEGKLFF
abundance: many; j_gene: TRBJ2-1; v_gene: TRBV6-6; d_gene: .; CDR3nt: TGTGCCAGCAGTTACTCGAAACTAGAGCAGTTCTTC; CDR3aa: CASSYSKLEQFF